The rows below give T cell receptor beta chains drawn from one sample of a study of blood T cells in healthy people across ages. In TCRdb, the 5' RACE reads were re-called with MiXCR into one record per CDR3 protein. This sample has approximately 2,000,000 distinct CDR3 sequences, with 35% to 50% found just once. The sample consisted of blood. The receptors originated from a human donor in good health. Each CDR3 is given with its conserved first and last residue. D genes are given only for firm matches. For some rows the clone size is stated as once, few or many, or as a class when expanded; others skip it.

v_call,d_call,clone_size,j_call,cdr3_aa,cdr3_nt
TRBV4-1,-,-,TRBJ2-4,CASSPLAAGDEQYF,TGCGCCAGCAGCCCCCTAGCCGCAGGGGATGAGCAGTACTTC
TRBV4-3,TRBD2,-,TRBJ2-1,CASSQMAGGANEQFF,TGCGCCAGCAGCCAAATGGCGGGGGGCGCGAATGAGCAGTTCTTC
TRBV6-5,-,few,TRBJ2-4,CASSYFSQGSGEQYF,TGTGCCAGCAGTTACTTCAGTCAGGGATCTGGGGAGCAGTACTTC
TRBV29-1,-,-,TRBJ1-2,CSVVISQGYGYTF,TGCAGCGTTGTAATATCACAGGGATATGGCTACACCTTC
TRBV6-6,-,few,TRBJ1-2,CASTLRGDGYTF,TGTGCCAGCACCCTTAGGGGTGATGGCTACACCTTC
TRBV13,-,-,TRBJ1-1,CASSLRPRGPSSEAFF,TGTGCCAGCAGCTTACGACCCCGAGGGCCTTCGTCTGAAGCTTTCTTT
TRBV11-1,TRBD1,-,TRBJ2-5,CASSSRTGPETQYF,TGTGCCAGCAGCTCCCGGACAGGGCCAGAGACCCAGTACTTC
TRBV28,TRBD1,few,TRBJ1-2,CASDSGQGAGGYTF,TGTGCCAGCGACTCGGGACAGGGGGCCGGCGGCTACACCTTC
TRBV12-3/TRBV12-4,-,-,TRBJ1-2,CASSRGLREGYTF,TGTGCCAGCAGCCGGGGGTTAAGGGAAGGCTACACCTTC
TRBV7-8,TRBD1,-,TRBJ1-2,CASSQGDRRIYGYTF,TGTGCCAGCAGCCAAGGGGACAGGCGGATTTATGGCTACACCTTC
TRBV29-1,-,many,TRBJ2-7,CSAQYRDWEQYF,TGCAGCGCTCAATACAGGGATTGGGAGCAGTACTTC
TRBV6-2/TRBV6-3,TRBD1,-,TRBJ2-7,CATRQGTSYEQYF,TGTGCCACACGACAGGGGACTTCCTACGAGCAGTACTTC
TRBV20-1,TRBD1,-,TRBJ2-1,CSARDSTGAAYNEQFF,TGCAGTGCTAGAGACTCGACAGGGGCAGCCTACAATGAGCAGTTCTTC
TRBV4-3,-,many,TRBJ2-6,CASSQGSLGRLSSGANVLTF,TGCGCCAGCAGCCAAGGAAGCCTTGGCAGGTTGAGCTCTGGGGCCAACGTCCTGACTTTC
TRBV2,TRBD1,few,TRBJ2-1,CASRGAKGAQPQIYNEQFF,TGTGCCAGCAGGGGGGCGAAGGGGGCCCAGCCCCAAATTTACAATGAGCAGTTCTTC
TRBV9,TRBD2,-,TRBJ2-1,CASSVGGGEVAEQFF,TGTGCCAGCAGCGTAGGGGGGGGTGAAGTGGCTGAGCAGTTCTTC
TRBV10-3,-,-,TRBJ1-2,CAISATDNYGYTF,TGTGCCATCAGTGCAACAGATAACTATGGCTACACCTTC
TRBV14,-,few,TRBJ1-2,CASSQVVNYGYTF,TGTGCCAGCAGCCAGGTCGTGAACTATGGCTACACCTTC
TRBV20-1,-,few,TRBJ1-2,CSARDSRLGQWINTF,TGCAGTGCTAGAGATAGCAGATTAGGACAGTGGATCAACACCTTC
TRBV4-3,-,-,TRBJ1-1,CASSQGLNREDTEAFF,TGCGCCAGCAGCCAAGGCCTTAATCGGGAGGACACTGAAGCTTTCTTT
TRBV5-1,-,-,TRBJ2-7,CASSLVSNGYEQYF,TGCGCCAGCAGCTTGGTATCAAACGGATACGAGCAGTACTTC
TRBV7-2,-,-,TRBJ2-3,CANSLARTTDTQYF,TGTGCCAACAGCTTAGCTCGGACCACAGATACGCAGTATTTT
TRBV7-6,TRBD2,-,TRBJ2-1,CASSLGGLAERNEQFF,TGTGCCAGCAGCTTAGGGGGACTAGCCGAAAGAAATGAGCAGTTCTTC
TRBV2,TRBD1,many,TRBJ1-6,CASTDREGNSPLHF,TGTGCCAGCACCGACAGGGAAGGGAATTCACCCCTCCACTTT
TRBV4-3,-,-,TRBJ1-6,CASSQGLGRSDSPLHF,TGCGCCAGCAGCCAGGGGCTGGGCAGGTCGGATTCACCCCTCCACTTT
TRBV28,TRBD1,-,TRBJ2-3,CASSTPGQGGTDTQYF,TGTGCCAGCAGTACACCGGGACAGGGTGGCACAGATACGCAGTATTTT
TRBV5-1,TRBD1,few,TRBJ2-1,CASSLEPGQFFNEQFF,TGCGCCAGCAGCCTCGAACCGGGACAGTTTTTCAATGAGCAGTTCTTC
TRBV29-1,-,many,TRBJ2-5,CSVGGLETQYF,TGCAGCGTTGGAGGGCTGGAGACCCAGTACTTC